This T cell receptor (beta chain) was identified in a study of shared clonotypes between healthy human individuals. Profiling relied on immunoSEQ multiplex PCR, and the TCRdb table lists in-frame clones only, not all of them. This table holds over 2 million clones, roughly 96% found once. Sequencing was done on a sample of naive CD4+ T cells sorted from blood. Subset here: CD45RA+ positively selected. The receptor was derived from a man aged 18 to 35 in good health.

DNA of the CDR3: TGCAGCGGCGGGACCTACAATGAGCAGTTCTTC. Its protein product is CSGGTYNEQFF. The chain carries TRBV29-1 and TRBJ2-1, with a weak D call TRBD2 (6 bases). CDR3 length equals 11 residues. Germline values: CDR1 SQVTM, CDR2 ANQGSEA. V lost 7 bases, J lost 2 bases, and 6 bases lay in between.